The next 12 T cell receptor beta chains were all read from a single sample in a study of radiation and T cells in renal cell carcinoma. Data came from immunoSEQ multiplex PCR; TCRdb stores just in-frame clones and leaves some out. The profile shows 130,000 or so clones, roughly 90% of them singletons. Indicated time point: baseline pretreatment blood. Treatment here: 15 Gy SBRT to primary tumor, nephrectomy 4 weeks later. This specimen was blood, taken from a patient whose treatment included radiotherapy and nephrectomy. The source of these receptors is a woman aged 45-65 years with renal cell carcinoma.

The CDR3 DNA sequence: TGTGCCAGCAGCAGAACAACGAACACTGAAGCTTTCTTT. Translating gives CASSRTTNTEAFF. The chain has TRBV5-5 and TRBJ1-1; D not resolved. Between the trimmed V and J ends, which lost 4 bases and 1 base, there was a span of 8 bases. CDR3 length equals 13 residues. The germline gives CDR1 SGHKS, CDR2 YYEKEE (reference sequence).

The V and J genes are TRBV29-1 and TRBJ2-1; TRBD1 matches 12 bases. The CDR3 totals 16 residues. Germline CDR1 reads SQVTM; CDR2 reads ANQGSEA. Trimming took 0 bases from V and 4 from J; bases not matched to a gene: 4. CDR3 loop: CSVEDPGQGAYNEQFF. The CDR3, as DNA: TGCAGCGTTGAAGACCCGGGACAGGGGGCGTACAATGAGCAGTTCTTC.

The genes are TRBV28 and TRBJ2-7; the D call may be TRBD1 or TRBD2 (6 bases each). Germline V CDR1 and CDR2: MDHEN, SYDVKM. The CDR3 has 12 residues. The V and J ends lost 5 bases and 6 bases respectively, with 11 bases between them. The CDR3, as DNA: TGTGCCAGCAGTCTTAAGGGGGGCGAGCAGTACTTC. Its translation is CASSLKGGEQYF.

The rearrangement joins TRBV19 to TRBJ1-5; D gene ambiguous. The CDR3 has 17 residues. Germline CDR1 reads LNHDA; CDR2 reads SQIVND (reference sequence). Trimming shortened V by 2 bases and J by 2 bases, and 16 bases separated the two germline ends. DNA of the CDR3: TGTGCCAGTAGTATAAGAGGGCGGCGTGGAGGCAATCAGCCCCAGCATTTT. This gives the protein CASSIRGRRGGNQPQHF.

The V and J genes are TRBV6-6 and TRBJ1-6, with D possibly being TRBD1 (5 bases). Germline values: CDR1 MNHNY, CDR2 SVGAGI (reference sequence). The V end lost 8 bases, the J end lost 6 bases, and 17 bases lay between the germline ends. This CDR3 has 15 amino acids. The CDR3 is CASWQGEVPNSPLHF. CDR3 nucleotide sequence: TGTGCCAGCTGGCAGGGCGAGGTTCCTAATTCACCCCTCCACTTT.

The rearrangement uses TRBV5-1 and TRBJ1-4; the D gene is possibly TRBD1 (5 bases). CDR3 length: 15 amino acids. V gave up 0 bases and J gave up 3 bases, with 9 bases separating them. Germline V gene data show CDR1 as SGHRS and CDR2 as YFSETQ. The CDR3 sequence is CASSLGPGANEKLFF. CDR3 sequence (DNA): TGCGCCAGCAGCTTGGGACCGGGGGCTAATGAAAAACTGTTTTTT.

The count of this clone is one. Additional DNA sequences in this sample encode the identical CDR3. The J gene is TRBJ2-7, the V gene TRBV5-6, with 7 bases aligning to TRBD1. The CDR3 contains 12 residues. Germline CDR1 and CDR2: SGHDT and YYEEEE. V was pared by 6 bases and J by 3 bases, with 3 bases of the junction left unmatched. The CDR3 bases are TGTGCCAGCACTCGGACAGGCTACGAGCAGTACTTC. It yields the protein CASTRTGYEQYF. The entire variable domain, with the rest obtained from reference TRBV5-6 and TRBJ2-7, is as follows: DAGVTQSPTHLIKTRGQQVTLRCSPKSGHDTVSWYQQALGQGPQFIFQYYEEEERQRGNFPDRFSGHQFPNYSSELNVNALLLGDSALYLCASTRTGYEQYFGPGTRLTVT.

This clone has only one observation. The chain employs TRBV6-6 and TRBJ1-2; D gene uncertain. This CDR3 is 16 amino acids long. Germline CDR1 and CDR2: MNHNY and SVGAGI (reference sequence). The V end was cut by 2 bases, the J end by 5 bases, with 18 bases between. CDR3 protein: CASSYHPARTLYGYTF. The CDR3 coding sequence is TGTGCCAGCAGTTACCATCCGGCACGGACTTTATATGGCTACACCTTC.

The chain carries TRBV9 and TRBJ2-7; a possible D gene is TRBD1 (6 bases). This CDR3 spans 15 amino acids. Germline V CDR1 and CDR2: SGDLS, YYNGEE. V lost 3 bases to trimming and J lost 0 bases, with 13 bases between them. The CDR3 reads CASSDGQSYSYEQYF. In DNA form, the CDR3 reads TGTGCCAGCAGCGACGGACAGAGCTACTCCTACGAGCAGTACTTC.

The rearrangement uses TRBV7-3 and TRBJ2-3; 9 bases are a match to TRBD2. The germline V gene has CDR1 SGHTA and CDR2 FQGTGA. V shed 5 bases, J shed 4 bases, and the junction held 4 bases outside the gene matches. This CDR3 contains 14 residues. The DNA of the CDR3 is TGTGCCAGCAGCCCCAAGCGGGGGGCAGATACGCAGTATTTT. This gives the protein CASSPKRGADTQYF.

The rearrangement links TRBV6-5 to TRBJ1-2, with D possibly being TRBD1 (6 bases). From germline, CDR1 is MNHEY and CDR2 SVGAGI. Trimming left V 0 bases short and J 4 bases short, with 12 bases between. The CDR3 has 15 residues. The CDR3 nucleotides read TGTGCCAGCAGTTACTCCCCAGGGGCGGGCTATGGCTACACCTTC. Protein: CASSYSPGAGYGYTF.

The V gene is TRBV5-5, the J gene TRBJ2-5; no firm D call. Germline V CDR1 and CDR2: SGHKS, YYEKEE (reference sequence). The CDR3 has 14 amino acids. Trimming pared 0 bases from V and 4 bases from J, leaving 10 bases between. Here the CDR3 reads CASSLDGSSETQYF. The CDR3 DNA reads TGTGCCAGCAGCTTGGATGGTAGCTCAGAGACCCAGTACTTC.